The rows below give T cell receptor beta chains drawn from one sample of a study of cytomegalovirus exposure and HLA in healthy donors. The table came from immunoSEQ multiplex PCR; TCRdb's copy has only in-frame clones and leaves some out. Recorded for this sample: about 120,000 clones. Sequencing was performed on PBMCs. These receptor sequences come from a man aged 25-40 years in good health and CMV-seronegative. Each CDR3 is given with its conserved first and last residue. A D gene is named only where the DNA matches it firmly.

-,TRBV4-2,TRBJ1-2,TGTGCCAGCAGCCAAGAAGGAACAGGACCCAAGAGGGGCTACACCTTC,CASSQEGTGPKRGYTF
-,TRBV5-1,TRBJ1-6,TGCGCTAGCAGCTACATGGCCCAGGGGCCTTCACCCCTCCACTTT,CASSYMAQGPSPLHF
TRBD1,TRBV6-5,TRBJ1-2,TGTGCCAGCAGTCCCTGGGACAGAGCTAACTATGGCTACACCTTC,CASSPWDRANYGYTF
-,TRBV18,TRBJ2-2,TGTGCCAGCTCACCAGGGCAGAGCACCGGGGAGCTGTTTTTT,CASSPGQSTGELFF
-,TRBV5-5,TRBJ1-5,TGTGCCAGCAGCTTGGAACGACAGGTAACTCAGCCCCAGCATTTT,CASSLERQVTQPQHF
-,TRBV5-1,TRBJ1-2,TGCGCCAGCAGCTCGACAGTTAGTTCGGGCTATGGCTACACCTTC,CASSSTVSSGYGYTF
-,TRBV19,TRBJ2-7,TGTGCCAGTAGTACAGGGGTAATGAACGAGCAGTACTTC,CASSTGVMNEQYF
-,TRBV28,TRBJ1-2,TGTGCCAGCAGCTCCCTCGGTTTTAACTATGGCTACACCTTC,CASSSLGFNYGYTF
-,TRBV9,TRBJ1-4,TGTGCCAGCAGCGAGACCTCTCAGGGATTCCGAGAAAAACTGTTTTTT,CASSETSQGFREKLFF
TRBD1,TRBV29-1,TRBJ2-5,TGCAGCGTTGACGGACAGGGACAACTTCAAGAGACCCAGTACTTC,CSVDGQGQLQETQYF
-,TRBV30,TRBJ1-2,TGTGCCTGGAGTGGTCAGGAGGGCTATGGCTACACCTTC,CAWSGQEGYGYTF
-,TRBV30,TRBJ1-3,TGTGCCTGGAGTGTAGTGGGCAGAAACACCATATATTTT,CAWSVVGRNTIYF
-,TRBV7-2,TRBJ1-4,TGTGCCAGCAGAGCGACGGCACAGGACCCTTCGAAACTGTTTTTT,CASRATAQDPSKLFF
-,TRBV9,TRBJ1-5,TGTGCCAGCAGCGTAGAAGGGGTGGGTAATCAGCCCCAGCATTTT,CASSVEGVGNQPQHF